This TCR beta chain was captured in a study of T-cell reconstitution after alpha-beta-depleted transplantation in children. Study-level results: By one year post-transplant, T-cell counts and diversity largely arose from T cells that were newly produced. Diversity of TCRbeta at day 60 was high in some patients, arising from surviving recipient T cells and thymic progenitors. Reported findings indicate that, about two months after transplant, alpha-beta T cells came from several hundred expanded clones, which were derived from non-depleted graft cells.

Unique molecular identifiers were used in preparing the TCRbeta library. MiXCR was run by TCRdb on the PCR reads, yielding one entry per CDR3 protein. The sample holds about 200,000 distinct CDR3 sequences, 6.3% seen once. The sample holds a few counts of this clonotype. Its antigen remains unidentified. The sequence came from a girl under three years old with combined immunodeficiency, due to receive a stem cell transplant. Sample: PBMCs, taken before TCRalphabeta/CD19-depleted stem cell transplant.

Here the CDR3 DNA reads TGTGCCAGCAGCTTGGGACAGGGGAGCACTGAAGCTTTCTTT. It encodes CASSLGQGSTEAFF. The V gene is TRBV5-5, the J gene TRBJ1-1; 8 positions match TRBD1. Trimming removed 0 bases from V and 4 bases from J; junction bases left unmatched: 2. Germline CDR1 is SGHKS and CDR2 is YYEKEE (reference sequence). CDR3 length equals 14 residues.